The rows below give T cell receptor beta chains drawn from one sample of a study of beta chain features in type 1 diabetes. Repertoires were generated with immunoSEQ multiplex PCR, while TCRdb's copy carries only in-frame clones and drops some. The data contain under 300,000 clones, around 7.3% of them seen just once; the ten biggest clones take up under 1.3%. The source material was central memory CD4+ T cells from blood. Receptor source: a woman aged 18-35 years in good health. The conserved cysteine and the conserved F or W are not part of the CDR3 here. A row's size may be missing; if present it is once, few, many or a size class.

size	V	CDR3
.	TRBV7-9	ASSFLLGNGYT
.	TRBV30	AWSLGFSYNEQF
.	TRBV4-3	ASSQDVAGYSIPSSYNEQF
.	TRBV29-1	SGWDSVYEAQY
few	TRBV19	ASSRIPGTEAF
few	TRBV9	ASSPLNSVSGNTIY
.	TRBV2	ASVNRDIIVYGYT
many	TRBV6-6	ASSYSGVGYEQY
few	TRBV28	ASSLTGPSYNSPLH
.	TRBV9	ASSVAGVADTQY
many	TRBV7-2	ASSPLRGFEQF
few	TRBV29-1	SVERNGEMGDTQY
.	TRBV2	ASIRNPSGANVLT
.	TRBV18	ASSPPQGKVTQY
.	TRBV18	ASSPFKNTEAF
few	TRBV25-1	ASSDPPLAGVSEQF
few	TRBV4-3	ASSQILAETYNEQF
.	TRBV7-9	ASSLGLVSGANVLT
many	TRBV28	ASTRQAVGTIY
few	TRBV18	ASLSMRGLDTEAF
few	TRBV4-3	ASSQDYDRGQFT
.	TRBV6-5	ASSPNRGNTEAF
few	TRBV4-3	ASTEDRRGYGYT
.	TRBV9	ASNRGTYTDTQY
many	TRBV6-5	ASSYPYGDRALL
few	TRBV5-4	ASSLVFQETQY
few	TRBV2	ASKAPEDYGYT
.	TRBV27	ASLTVGSPLH
.	TRBV19	ASRTAMNTEAF
.	TRBV28	ASSPPQGLGEDTQY
few	TRBV7-2	ASSSTTGLYKDEQY
.	TRBV7-2	ASSQWGGQPQH
few	TRBV2	ASRMGASGNLYNEQF
many	TRBV4-2	ASSQAYTGNTEAF
few	TRBV19	ASSMGQGAEAF
once	TRBV16	ASRLTVNTEAF
.	TRBV19	ASSPGQGNEQF
few	TRBV7-9	ASSLGSGTVNSGANVLT
few	TRBV18	ASSPGHGTQETQY
.	TRBV7-6	ASSFSFVADTQY
few	TRBV5-6	ASSLAAGQGWYGYT
few	TRBV7-2	ASSLKTANEKLF
.	TRBV27	ASSRGTGNQPQH
.	TRBV4-3	ASSQGRDRDYEQF
few	TRBV2	ASIATSGGNSPLH
few	TRBV30	AWSVGRSTDTQY
few	TRBV9	ASSVAAFEETQY
few	TRBV7-2	ASSRVGGELF
few	TRBV10-2	ASSWGSSYGYT
few	TRBV6-6	ASSYSNRADQPQH
few	TRBV5-1	ASSIHGSTEAF
few	TRBV7-9	ASSPRTPNTEAF